This T cell receptor (beta chain) originates from a study of cytomegalovirus exposure and HLA in healthy donors (dated by TCRdb to about 2017). Background on the whole study: In an earlier analysis of fewer than 750 of the donors, 250 to 350 Gb of sequence data and 120 million or so unique TCR beta sequences from about 190 million T cells were reported. An early release covering 550 to 700 HLA-typed donors comprised 250 to 350 gigabases of sequencing data and around 80 million unique TCR sequences. Among the roughly 370 genotyped donors, approximately 76% belonged to the genetic ancestry cluster associated with self-reported Caucasian donors. The study aimed to test whether signatures of past pathogen exposure could be identified by cataloging public T cell receptors. The T cell repertoires of 666 subjects were profiled by immunosequencing and related to cytomegalovirus serostatus. A separate validation cohort of more than 100 different subjects was used in addition to the approximately 670-subject first cohort. To predict cytomegalovirus infection status, the study brought together high-throughput TCR immunosequencing, statistical association of individual TCRs with disease status, and machine learning. To study patterns of TCR occurrence, a later analysis re-analyzed previously published TCR beta repertoires from several hundred donors and added high-resolution HLA genotyping. The later analysis used no new phenotypic data to find candidate immune exposures, relying instead on TCR beta sequences and their occurrence across donors. To decide whether each TCR beta V gene segment behaved as functional or pseudogenic, an earlier analysis of 587 of the donors relied on high-throughput TCR beta sequencing. Alongside the repertoire data, information on donor age, sex, ethnicity and CMV serostatus was compiled. A later genetic analysis took genome-wide SNP genotypes for about 65% of the 666 donors and used that subset as a discovery cohort. Every discovery cohort repertoire had been produced on one sequencing platform. Class I and class II HLA loci were covered by the typing at four-digit resolution. Typing coverage differed by locus: A, B, C, DRB1 and DQB1 were typed in roughly 629-640 donors, DQA1 in around 500, DPA1 in some 600, and DPB1 in just under 480. About 5 DR-DQ haplotypes were handled as single units for association and clustering, since linkage in the cohort was strong. Across roughly 420 genotyped donors of the cohort, an average of approximately 240,000 unique TCR beta nucleotide sequences per donor were sequenced, and roughly a sixth of those sequences were non-productive.

Overall study outcomes, separate from this receptor: The sequencing pipeline was judged likely to have produced a cluster of highly shared sequence variants as a technical artifact. The cohort was sequenced for TCR beta chains only, and without alpha or paired-chain data the features that could be detected were limited. Across donors, most TCR sequences were observed very rarely, whereas some public TCRs were present in many individuals. In a later analysis, TCR association rates were found to vary across HLA loci, with the most associated TCRs seen for DRB1 alleles and the fewest for HLA-C alleles. When HLA alleles, especially DR and DQ, strongly co-occurred, attributing TCR associations to individual alleles was difficult. In the study, about 150 TCR beta chains were listed as associated with cytomegalovirus. Specific HLA alleles were associated with more than 15,000 TCR beta sequences at a false discovery rate of 0.05 in a later analysis. In vitro tests confirmed that a few of the cytomegalovirus-associated TCR beta chains recognize cytomegalovirus antigens. The classifier was reported to diagnose cytomegalovirus status with high specificity and sensitivity in both the original and validation cohorts. The only immune exposure information available for the cohort was CMV serostatus. The 87-base-pair reads could not distinguish some IMGT-functional V segments, including TRBV6-2 and TRBV6-3, so those segments were excluded. Because counts were too low, roughly 18 rarely observed V segments, including chromosome 9 orphons, were left out of the earlier analysis of 500 to 650 of the donors. A later analysis reported that several top co-occurrence clusters appeared linked to parvovirus B19, influenza, CMV and Epstein-Barr virus. In a later analysis, HLA-associated TCR beta chains showed more clonal expansion and lower generation probabilities than non-associated chains that were equally common. The presence/absence analyses assumed that sequencing depth was roughly uniform across donors, and that assumption may not be true. Most CMV-associated TCR beta chains appeared to be HLA-restricted in a later analysis, and the HLA associations seemed to be driven largely by CMV exposure. Because HLA typing was missing for some donors at each locus, association tests included only the typed subset. A later genetic analysis reported fewer N-insertions in productive TCRs among donors in an Asian-associated ancestry cluster than the roughly 700-donor mean. According to the authors, the approach could potentially be generalized to other disease states and immunological phenotypes. A later genetic analysis associated a missense DCLRE1C variant with V-gene and J-gene trimming of TCR beta chains, and an independent cohort replicated the association. An earlier analysis of several hundred of the donors showed that most TCR beta V segments appeared in productive rearrangements either about 87% or about 30% of the time, which broadly matched IMGT annotations. Correlated functional status among segregating V segments might be attributable to linkage disequilibrium, but an unknown experimental factor could not be ruled out. A further reported finding was that TCR beta sequences accurately predicted the HLA-A and HLA-B alleles for most subjects in the first cohort.

The cohort comprised more than 550 healthy bone marrow donors. Cohort members were all nominally healthy when sampled, although unrecorded immune exposures were likely present. The donor tested CMV seropositive and was one of the 289 seropositive cohort members. A peripheral blood sample was collected from each donor, and TCR beta sequencing was performed on peripheral blood mononuclear cells. The Qiagen DNeasy Blood Extraction Kit was used to extract genomic DNA from the blood cell samples. The germline V end is reduced by 4 bases and the J end by 6 bases; junction bases left unmatched: 4. Reading the germline V gene gives CDR1 SQVTM and CDR2 ANQGSEA. From cysteine to phenylalanine, the CDR3 is 12 amino acids long. This entry keeps only the CDR3 DNA: 36 bases, framed from base 1. Turning to this clone: The target of this receptor is not known. No much larger clone is present one base from it, and per-base qualities are unavailable.

The library was produced with the immunoSEQ multiplex PCR assay. For the multiplex PCR, a mixture combining 60 forward primers for TCR Vbeta segments and 13 reverse primers for TCR Jbeta segments was used. Amplification of the CDR3 region of rearranged TCR beta genes was performed with a multiplex PCR assay on genomic DNA. The Illumina HiSeq System was used to sequence the amplified TCR beta libraries as 87-base-pair reads. The paper's processing steps were these. Across the roughly 600 repertoires, a later analysis counted 80 million or so unique TCR beta chains, some 11 million of which were shared by at least two donors. Raw reads were error-corrected and collapsed into unique sequences with a nearest-neighbor algorithm that merged closely related sequences to remove PCR and sequencing errors. To assign V, D and J gene segments, CDR3 sequences were aligned to IMGT reference sequences. For a sequence to be retained, at least a six-nucleotide match to both a V gene segment and a J gene segment was required. A rearrangement was called productive if the CDR3 had no stop codons and remained in frame with V and J, and every other rearrangement was called non-productive. Following IMGT convention, CDR3 was defined as the stretch from the second conserved V-encoded cysteine up to the conserved J-encoded phenylalanine. In an earlier analysis of around 570 of the donors, sequences lacking an unambiguous match to a single V gene segment were excluded. An earlier analysis of several hundred of the donors classified V segments as functional when productive rearrangements were above 56.7% and as segregating when the standard deviation between donors was above 5%. A statistical classification framework was built to diagnose cytomegalovirus status from the catalog of TCR beta chain sequences. In a later analysis, V and J genes were assigned by comparing TCR nucleotide sequences against IMGT/GENE-DB human TR gene sequences. The TCRdist pipeline was used in a later analysis to assign CDR3 sequences and most-parsimonious VDJ recombination scenarios. In a later analysis, each TCR beta chain was defined by its CDR3 amino acid sequence together with its V-gene family, and reads lacking a unique V-gene family were excluded. As a way to deal with suspected cross-contamination and a sequencing artifact, a later analysis dropped 640 or so nucleotide sequences that were highly shared and had low generation probability. In a later analysis, a clonal expansion index for each public chain was calculated from normalized within-repertoire ranks of inferred template counts. A later analysis computed generation probabilities with a VDJ recombination model fitted to out-of-frame rearrangements, and checked the results against IGoR. In a later analysis, hypergeometric tests were used to score TCR-TCR, TCR-HLA and TCR-CMV co-occurrence, with a repertoire-size bias correction applied to TCR pairs. A later analysis estimated false discovery rates by permuting HLA or CMV assignments 20 times. In a later analysis, co-occurring TCRs were grouped with DBSCAN, and TCRdist sequence similarity was added when clustering was performed within HLA-allele-positive subsets. For co-occurrence clustering, repertoires with fewer than 30,000 or more than 120,000 public chains were excluded, along with five repertoires with anomalous nucleotide sharing. TCRdb holds this immuneACCESS table with in-frame rearrangements only. Some clones are missing; in checked studies, unresolved V genes explain under half, and the rest has no known cause. That table gives V, J and clone size, and the DNA gave D and trimming. This sample has 190,000 or so clones in its table, and about 80% of those were observed once. The biggest ten clones account for 10% to 13% of the sample.

The TCR originated in a woman between 45 and 60 years old in good health and CMV-seropositive. The specimen sequenced was PBMCs. The chain couples TRBV29-1 to TRBJ2-7, with 9 junctional bases fitting TRBD1. The base sequence is TGCAGCGTTGGGGACAGGGTGGGCGAGCAGTACTTC. This is translated as CSVGDRVGEQYF.